Presented here are 27 T cell receptor beta chains from one specimen sequenced in a study of T cells after yellow fever vaccination. TCRdb passed the 5' RACE reads through MiXCR, listing each CDR3 protein once. This sample has 340,000 or so distinct CDR3 sequences, with roughly an eighth found just once. The sample was CD4+ T cells sorted from PBMCs, taken 15 days after the yellow fever booster vaccination. The source of these receptors is a man in his late teens or twenties who received the YFV17D yellow fever vaccine.

This clonotype was seen a few times. The J gene is TRBJ2-5, the V gene TRBV20-1; possible D gene TRBD2, 8 bases. Germline V gives CDR1 DFQATT, CDR2 SNEGSKA (reference sequence). V lost 2 bases and J 4 bases, leaving 20 bases between the germline ends. The CDR3 runs to 16 residues. The DNA of the CDR3 is TGCAGTGCTAGACTCCCCGGGAGGGGGCGAGGAGAGACCCAGTACTTC. Encoded protein: CSARLPGRGRGETQYF.

This clonotype was seen a handful of times. The chain has TRBV11-2 and TRBJ2-3; D is uncertain. The germline gives CDR1 SGHAT, CDR2 FQNNGV. V lost 5 bases and J lost 6, with 15 bases in between. This CDR3 spans 14 amino acids. CDR3 loop: CASSLTNYGDTQYF. For the CDR3, the DNA is TGTGCCAGCAGCCTAACAAACTACGGGGATACGCAGTATTTT.

V is TRBV12-3 or TRBV12-4 and J is TRBJ2-5; the D gene could be TRBD1 or TRBD2 (5 bases each). The CDR3 is 14 amino acids. Trimming pared 5 bases from V and 4 bases from J, leaving 14 bases between. This CDR3 reads CASSIGTGVETQYF. The CDR3 coding sequence is TGTGCCAGCAGTATCGGGACGGGTGTAGAGACCCAGTACTTC.

This chain connects TRBV7-2 to TRBJ1-5; the D gene is possibly TRBD1 (5 bases). V lost 0 bases and J 0 bases, leaving 9 bases between the germline ends. The germline V gene has CDR1 SGHTA and CDR2 FQGNSA. The CDR3 contains 16 residues. DNA for the CDR3: TGTGCCAGCAGCTTAGCGGGGGATTATAGCAATCAGCCCCAGCATTTT. As protein: CASSLAGDYSNQPQHF. Combining the CDR3 with reference TRBV7-2 and TRBJ1-5 gives the whole variable domain GAGVSQSPSNKVTEKGKDVELRCDPISGHTALYWYRQSLGQGLEFLIYFQGNSAPDKSGLPSDRFSAERTGGSVSTLTIQRTQQEDSAVYLCASSLAGDYSNQPQHFGDGTRLSIL.

J is TRBJ2-7 and V is TRBV20-1, with a tentative D call TRBD2 (7 bases). The CDR3 extends over 14 amino acids. Germline V gene data show CDR1 as DFQATT and CDR2 as SNEGSKA (reference sequence). The ends were cut back, 5 bases at V and 1 base at J, with 15 bases in the middle. Here the CDR3 reads CSAQTGGLSYEQYF. In nucleotides, the CDR3 is TGCAGTGCTCAAACGGGGGGCCTTTCCTACGAGCAGTACTTC.

This chain links TRBV6-6 with TRBJ2-2, with unresolved D. V lost 10 bases and J 2 bases, leaving 5 bases between the germline ends. The CDR3 spans 11 residues. Per the germline V gene, CDR1 is MNHNY and CDR2 is SVGAGI (reference sequence). The DNA for the CDR3 is TGTGCCATCTCTAACACCGGGGAGCTGTTTTTT. It codes for CAISNTGELFF.

This clonotype was counted a few times. This chain links TRBV7-2 with TRBJ2-1, with D maybe TRBD2 (6 bases). CDR1 and CDR2 from the germline V gene are SGHTA and FQGNSA. The V end was cut by 5 bases, the J end by 4 bases, with 12 bases between. There are 14 residues in the CDR3. This chain's CDR3 is CASSVRDSYNEQFF. The CDR3 DNA reads TGTGCCAGCAGCGTGAGGGACTCTTACAATGAGCAGTTCTTC. Together with reference TRBV7-2 and TRBJ2-1, the CDR3 gives the full variable domain: GAGVSQSPSNKVTEKGKDVELRCDPISGHTALYWYRQSLGQGLEFLIYFQGNSAPDKSGLPSDRFSAERTGGSVSTLTIQRTQQEDSAVYLCASSVRDSYNEQFFGPGTRLTVL.

V and J are TRBV20-1 and TRBJ2-7, with D tentatively TRBD1 or TRBD2 (5 bases each). The CDR3 runs to 16 residues. Trimming took off 1 base at V and 5 bases at J, with 21 bases between the two ends. Germline-derived CDR1 and CDR2 are DFQATT and SNEGSKA (reference sequence). The CDR3 bases are TGCAGTGCTAGAGGGGGCCCGGGAAACCCAGCGCACGAGCAGTACTTC. Translated, it gives CSARGGPGNPAHEQYF.

The chain combines TRBV20-1 with TRBJ1-1, with D possibly being TRBD1 (6 bases). V was trimmed by 6 bases and J by 1 base, leaving 9 bases between them. This CDR3 region has 12 residues. Germline CDR1 and CDR2: DFQATT and SNEGSKA (reference sequence). This CDR3 reads CSAKQGNTEAFF. The CDR3 DNA follows: TGCAGTGCAAAACAGGGGAACACTGAAGCTTTCTTT.

The V call is TRBV24-1, the J call TRBJ2-3; perhaps D is TRBD1 or TRBD2 (5 bases each). The CDR3 spans 15 residues. The germline gives CDR1 KGHDR, CDR2 SFDVKD. V lost 5 bases and J 1 base, leaving 12 bases between the germline ends. This CDR3 reads CATSVGTGGTDTQYF. Here the CDR3 DNA reads TGTGCCACCAGTGTCGGGACCGGGGGCACAGATACGCAGTATTTT.

The chain links TRBV20-1 to TRBJ2-7; a possible D gene is TRBD2 (5 bases). The CDR3 covers 16 residues. The germline V and J ends were trimmed by 3 bases and 2 bases, with 20 bases remaining between them. CDR1 is DFQATT and CDR2 is SNEGSKA in the germline V gene (reference sequence). This CDR3 is CSASLMVVGITYEQYF. Written as DNA, the CDR3 is TGCAGTGCTAGTCTTATGGTTGTCGGGATTACCTACGAGCAGTACTTC.

This clonotype has only a few counts. This sequence joins TRBV2 and TRBJ2-3, with TRBD2 matching over 12 bases. Germline lookup yields CDR1 SNHLY and CDR2 FYNNEI. The CDR3 loop spans 15 amino acids. Germline trimming cut 8 bases from V and 3 bases from J; bases unmatched to any gene: 6. The CDR3 here is CASGLAGGPTDTQYF. CDR3 in DNA: TGTGCCAGCGGCCTAGCGGGGGGGCCGACAGATACGCAGTATTTT.

A few counts support this clonotype. This chain joins TRBV6-1 and TRBJ1-2, with D perhaps matching TRBD1 (5 bases). Trimming stripped 0 bases from V and 1 base from J, with 18 bases between. CDR1 is MNHNS and CDR2 is SASEGT in the germline V gene. The length of the CDR3 is 18 residues. The CDR3 region has the DNA TGTGCCAGCAGTGAAGCCTACACTCCGGGACGGATTAACTATGGCTACACCTTC. It codes for CASSEAYTPGRINYGYTF.

This chain connects TRBV7-2 to TRBJ2-1; 13 bases fit TRBD2. CDR3 length: 18 amino acids. The V and J ends lost 0 bases and 7 bases, in that order; junction bases with no gene match: 9. The germline gives CDR1 SGHTA, CDR2 FQGNSA. This CDR3 is CASSLAPTGLAGKNEQFF. The CDR3 coding sequence is TGTGCCAGCAGCTTAGCCCCGACGGGACTAGCGGGGAAAAATGAGCAGTTCTTC.

This clonotype came up a few times. The gene calls are TRBV5-1 and TRBJ1-6; D unclear. Germline CDR1 reads SGHRS; CDR2 reads YFSETQ. Between the trimmed V and J ends, which lost 0 bases and 7 bases, there was a span of 11 bases. CDR3 size: 15 residues. CDR3 sequence: CASSLVRTANSPLHF. The CDR3 DNA sequence: TGCGCCAGCAGCTTGGTGCGGACGGCCAATTCACCCCTCCACTTT.

A few counts support this clonotype. The chain combines TRBV7-6 with TRBJ2-5, with D possibly matching TRBD2 (6 bases). Germline V gene lookup returns CDR1 SGHVS and CDR2 FNYEAQ. The CDR3 consists of 15 residues. V was trimmed by 2 bases and J by 4 bases, leaving 14 bases between them. CDR3 nucleotide sequence: TGTGCCAGCAGCTTAATTGACGGGGGTGGAGAGACCCAGTACTTC. It encodes CASSLIDGGGETQYF.

This clonotype came up many times. The rearrangement uses TRBV7-8 and TRBJ1-3; D is perhaps TRBD1 (5 bases). V gave up 0 bases and J gave up 3 bases, with 15 bases separating them. CDR3 size: 17 residues. CDR1 SGHVS and CDR2 FQNEAQ come from the germline V gene. The CDR3 DNA reads as TGTGCCAGCAGCTTAGCGCAGGGCGGGGGTGGTGGAAACACCATATATTTT. Translated: CASSLAQGGGGGNTIYF.

The V and J genes are TRBV28 and TRBJ2-7, with no clear D. V was cut by 0 bases and J by 7 bases, with 16 bases left in between. The germline V gene has CDR1 MDHEN and CDR2 SYDVKM. The CDR3 runs 15 residues. CDR3 in DNA: TGTGCCAGCAGTTTATGGGGCTCGAAGGTTTCAGAGCAGTACGTC. Residues: CASSLWGSKVSEQYV.

This clonotype showed up just once. The chain recombines TRBV19 with TRBJ2-1; 8 bases are a match to TRBD1. The CDR3 has 16 residues. The trim removed 6 bases at V and 2 bases at J, leaving 9 bases unmatched. Germline assignment: CDR1 LNHDA and CDR2 SQIVND (reference sequence). CDR3 nucleotides: TGTGCCAGTAGCCGTAGACAGGGGACGACCTACAATGAGCAGTTCTTC. It encodes CASSRRQGTTYNEQFF. The full variable domain, with the rest looked up from reference TRBV19 and TRBJ2-1, is DGGITQSPKYLFRKEGQNVTLSCEQNLNHDAMYWYRQDPGQGLRLIYYSQIVNDFQKGDIAEGYSVSREKKESFPLTVTSAQKNPTAFYLCASSRRQGTTYNEQFFGPGTRLTVL.

This clonotype was detected only a few times. The CDR3 DNA reads as TGCAGTGCTAGGGGGACAGGGGGCGCGTGGGGAAACACCATATATTTT. This codes for CSARGTGGAWGNTIYF. The V call is TRBV20-1, the J call TRBJ1-3; 12 bases are a match to TRBD1. Germline CDR1 reads DFQATT; CDR2 reads SNEGSKA (reference sequence). J gave up 4 bases and V 3 bases, and 7 bases lay outside the gene matches. The CDR3 covers 16 residues.

The genes are TRBV20-1 and TRBJ2-5, with a tentative D call TRBD2 (6 bases). Germline CDR1 reads DFQATT; CDR2 reads SNEGSKA (reference sequence). V gave up 1 base and J gave up 4 bases, with 10 bases separating them. The CDR3 is 13 residues long. The CDR3 coding sequence is TGCAGTGCTAGAGCTTGGGGAGGAGAGACCCAGTACTTC. Protein sequence: CSARAWGGETQYF.

This clonotype is a singleton in its sample. The chain employs TRBV6-5 and TRBJ2-3, with D unresolved. Germline V CDR1 and CDR2: MNHEY, SVGAGI. CDR3 length: 13 residues. V gave up 0 bases and J gave up 8 bases, with 9 bases separating them. CDR3 in DNA: TGTGCCAGCAGTTACTCGACAATTGGTACGCAGTATTTT. Amino acid sequence: CASSYSTIGTQYF.

The chain couples TRBV28 to TRBJ1-4; unclear D gene. CDR3 length: 13 residues. Germline V gene lookup returns CDR1 MDHEN and CDR2 SYDVKM. Trimming removed 9 bases from V and 8 bases from J, with 16 bases in between. Here the CDR3 DNA reads TGTGCCAGTAGGACTCAGGCCCGCGAAAAACTGTTTTTT. Translating it yields CASRTQAREKLFF.

V is TRBV5-1 and J is TRBJ2-3, with TRBD1 matching over 8 bases. There are 16 residues in the CDR3. V shed 1 base, J shed 0 bases, and the junction held 4 bases outside the gene matches. Germline V gene sequence: CDR1 SGHRS, CDR2 YFSETQ. This chain's CDR3 is CASSLKTGGSTDTQYF. DNA for the CDR3: TGCGCCAGCAGCTTGAAAACAGGGGGTAGCACAGATACGCAGTATTTT.

This clonotype appeared a few times. V gene TRBV25-1 combines with J gene TRBJ1-5; a weak D match, TRBD1 (5 bases). V dropped 4 bases and J dropped 5 bases, with 12 bases sitting between them. CDR1 MGHDK and CDR2 SYGVNS come from the germline V gene. The length of the CDR3 is 14 residues. In nucleotides, the CDR3 is TGTGCCAGCAGTGGCTCCGGGGACCATCAGCCCCAGCATTTT. This translates into CASSGSGDHQPQHF.

This clonotype appeared once. V usage is TRBV5-1 and J usage is TRBJ2-5; TRBD1 or TRBD2 may be the D gene (6 bases each). CDR1 and CDR2 from the germline V gene are SGHRS and YFSETQ. The CDR3 has 12 amino acids. V lost 6 bases and J 5 bases, leaving 11 bases between the germline ends. Here the CDR3 reads CASTRGVETQYF. In DNA form, the CDR3 reads TGCGCCAGCACTAGGGGGGTGGAGACCCAGTACTTC.

There are a few counts of this clonotype. V and J are TRBV7-2 and TRBJ2-5; D not resolved. Germline V gives CDR1 SGHTA, CDR2 FQGNSA. V lost 5 bases and J lost 5, with 15 bases in between. This CDR3 contains 14 residues. The CDR3 nucleotides are TGTGCCAGCAGCCCGCGATTTAGTCTGGAGACCCAGTACTTC. The encoded protein is CASSPRFSLETQYF. The variable domain in full, completed from reference TRBV7-2 and TRBJ2-5, reads GAGVSQSPSNKVTEKGKDVELRCDPISGHTALYWYRQSLGQGLEFLIYFQGNSAPDKSGLPSDRFSAERTGGSVSTLTIQRTQQEDSAVYLCASSPRFSLETQYFGPGTRLLVL.